The T cell receptor (beta chain) under discussion was sequenced for a study of cytomegalovirus exposure and HLA in healthy donors. Primers included in the PCR were 60 Vbeta and 13 Jbeta primers. Sequencing was performed with immunoSEQ multiplex PCR; in TCRdb, only in-frame clones are kept and a portion is missing. This sample has approximately 69,000 clones; around 70% occur once, and the top ten carry about a fifth. A remark on this clone: No antigen is known for it.

V was pared by 5 bases and J by 2 bases, with 5 bases of the junction left unmatched. The CDR3 length is 14 residues. Germline assignment: CDR1 SNHLY and CDR2 FYNNEI. Study conclusions and caveats: A later analysis associated under 20,000 TCR beta sequences with HLA alleles at a 0.05 false discovery rate.

This chain joins TRBV2 and TRBJ2-7, with TRBD1 matching 8 bases. The sequence came from a woman aged 25 to 39 in good health and CMV-seropositive. Sequenced sample: PBMCs. DNA of the CDR3: TGTGCCAGCAGTCAGGACAGGGCGGCCTACGAGCAGTACTTC. Protein sequence: CASSQDRAAYEQYF.